The 21 T cell receptor beta chains reported below all come from one sample, sequenced in a study of blood T cell repertoires in COVID-19. Profiled with immunoSEQ multiplex PCR; TCRdb holds only in-frame clones, not every one. This table holds 130,000 to 150,000 clones, 87% found once. Source material: peripheral blood. These receptor sequences come from a man older than 75 with acute or convalescent COVID-19.

This clone was seen a single time. V gene TRBV6-5 combines with J gene TRBJ2-5; 12 bases align to TRBD1. This CDR3 has 14 amino acids. Germline CDR1 and CDR2: MNHEY and SVGAGI. The V and J ends lost 8 bases and 4 bases, in that order; junction bases with no gene match: 5. The CDR3 spells CASRLGQGAETQYF. CDR3 bases: TGTGCCAGCCGTCTGGGACAGGGGGCAGAGACCCAGTACTTC.

In this sample, this clone turned up once. CDR3 protein: CASPKGKVGNTEAFF. Here the CDR3 DNA reads TGTGCTAGTCCGAAGGGGAAGGTAGGGAACACTGAAGCTTTCTTT. The genes are TRBV7-7 and TRBJ1-1; perhaps TRBD1 as D (5 bases). This CDR3 is 15 amino acids long. Per the germline V gene, CDR1 is SSHAT and CDR2 is FNYEAQ (reference sequence).

V gene TRBV7-8 combines with J gene TRBJ1-2; the D is unclear. Looked up from germline, CDR1 is SGHVS and CDR2 is FQNEAQ. The CDR3 sequence is 12 residues long. V was shortened by 5 bases and J by 7 bases, with 11 bases between the two germline ends. The CDR3 nucleotides are TGTGCCAGCAGCCCGGGGTTCGGTGGCTACACCTTC. Residues: CASSPGFGGYTF.

The genes are TRBV7-9 and TRBJ2-1, with 7 bases matching TRBD2. CDR1 and CDR2 (germline): SEHNR, FQNEAQ (reference sequence). The CDR3 extends over 14 amino acids. V lost 1 base to trimming and J lost 9 bases; unmatched junction nucleotides: 6. CDR3 sequence reads: CASSLEGGPSEQFF. CDR3 coding DNA: TGTGCCAGCAGCTTAGAGGGAGGGCCTAGTGAGCAGTTCTTC. Using reference TRBV7-9 and TRBJ2-1 for the parts outside the CDR3, the full variable domain is DTGVSQNPRHKITKRGQNVTFRCDPISEHNRLYWYRQTLGQGPEFLTYFQNEAQLEKSRLLSDRFSAERPKGSFSTLEIQRTEQGDSAMYLCASSLEGGPSEQFFGPGTRLTVL.

The chain has TRBV5-1 and TRBJ2-3, with 11 nucleotides matching TRBD1. V shed 7 bases, J shed 4 bases, and the junction held 5 bases outside the gene matches. In germline, CDR1 is SGHRS, CDR2 YFSETQ. The CDR3 consists of 14 residues. CDR3 residues: CASRTGGFSDTQYF. CDR3 in DNA: TGCGCCAGCCGGACAGGGGGCTTTTCAGATACGCAGTATTTT.

This chain connects TRBV7-9 to TRBJ1-1; the D is unclear. The CDR3 totals 14 residues. Trimming cost V 5 bases and J 4 bases, with 14 bases left between them. From germline, CDR1 is SEHNR and CDR2 FQNEAQ (reference sequence). The CDR3 is CASSPPREFTEAFF. The CDR3, as DNA: TGTGCCAGCAGCCCTCCACGGGAGTTCACTGAAGCTTTCTTT.

V gene TRBV3-1 (or the pseudogene TRBV3-2) combines with J gene TRBJ2-1; D perhaps matches TRBD2 (5 bases). The V and J ends lost 2 bases and 9 bases respectively, with 8 bases between them. This CDR3 is built from 12 residues. Germline values: CDR1 LGHDT, CDR2 YNNKEL (reference sequence). CDR3 bases: TGTGCCAGCAGCCAACGGGATCGTGAGCAGTTCTTC. Its translation: CASSQRDREQFF.

This rearrangement joins TRBV19 to TRBJ1-2; 10 bases are a match to TRBD1. There are 15 residues in the CDR3. After removal of 5 bases from V and 2 bases from J, the junction contained 5 bases not matched to a gene. CDR1 is LNHDA, CDR2 SQIVND, per germline (reference sequence). Here the CDR3 reads CASSAPGQGNYGYTF. The CDR3 bases are TGTGCCAGTAGTGCTCCGGGACAGGGGAACTATGGCTACACCTTC.

This clone was seen more than once but under ten times. CDR3 in amino acids: CASSFVRGRSYNEQFF. As DNA, the CDR3 is TGTGCCAGCAGTTTCGTCAGGGGTCGCTCCTACAATGAGCAGTTCTTC. The J gene is TRBJ2-1, the V gene TRBV28; tentative D call: TRBD1 (6 bases). This CDR3 is built from 16 residues. V was shortened by 3 bases and J by 0 bases, with 12 bases between the two germline ends. Germline V gene data show CDR1 as MDHEN and CDR2 as SYDVKM.

This chain connects TRBV5-4 to TRBJ2-7; D might be TRBD1 (5 bases). This CDR3 is built from 15 residues. The V gene lost 5 bases and the J gene lost 6 bases, with 21 bases spanning the gap. The V gene's germline CDR1 is SGHNT and CDR2 YYREEE (reference sequence). The CDR3 spells CASSWGDWWGGEQYF. The CDR3 region has the DNA TGTGCCAGCAGTTGGGGCGATTGGTGGGGTGGCGAGCAGTACTTC.

V gene TRBV7-5 combines with J gene TRBJ2-2; the table's D call, TRBD1, has no DNA check behind it. TRBV7-5 is termed a pseudogene. This CDR3 is built from 16 residues. Here the CDR3 reads CVRSYGQGQNTGELFF. In nucleotides, the CDR3 is TGTGTCAGAAGCTATGGACAGGGGCAAAACACCGGGGAGCTGTTTTTT.

The CDR3 reads CASSRDRDNEQFF. In DNA, the CDR3 is TGTGCCAGCAGCCGGGACAGGGACAATGAGCAGTTCTTC. The chain is built from TRBV11-2 and TRBJ2-1; 9 bases align to TRBD1. In germline, CDR1 is SGHAT, CDR2 FQNNGV. The CDR3 has 13 amino acids. Losses at the gene ends were 5 bases for V and 5 bases for J; bases not matched to a gene: 1.

The CDR3 DNA reads TGTGCCAGCTCCAAGAGGGCTAGCGAAGAGACCCAGTACTTC. Amino acids: CASSKRASEETQYF. The chain has TRBV7-2 and TRBJ2-5; a possible D gene is TRBD2 (6 bases). The length of the CDR3 is 14 residues. V was pared by 8 bases and J by 3 bases, with 16 bases between. Per germline, CDR1 SGHTA and CDR2 FQGNSA.

The CDR3 here is CASSLLGPGQGAIRNEKLFF. The CDR3 DNA sequence: TGTGCCAGCAGTCTCCTGGGCCCGGGACAGGGGGCGATTCGGAATGAAAAACTGTTTTTT. The chain carries TRBV6-6 and TRBJ1-4, with TRBD1 matching 12 bases. Germline V CDR1 and CDR2: MNHNY, SVGAGI (reference sequence). CDR3 size: 20 residues. V gave up 5 bases and J gave up 5 bases; unmatched junction bases: 18.

The sample holds a few counts of this clone. This chain uses TRBV3-1 (or the pseudogene TRBV3-2) with TRBJ2-2, with 7 bases aligning to TRBD1. Unmatched junction bases numbered 4, after V lost 4 bases and J lost 5 bases. This CDR3 spans 14 amino acids. Germline V gene data show CDR1 as LGHDT and CDR2 as YNNKEL (reference sequence). The CDR3 nucleotides read TGTGCCAGCAGCCCGACAGGGAAAACCGGGGAGCTGTTTTTT. It specifies CASSPTGKTGELFF.

This chain connects TRBV9 to TRBJ2-1, with 10 positions matching TRBD2. From germline, CDR1 is SGDLS and CDR2 YYNGEE. The CDR3 sequence is 15 residues long. V was clipped by 0 bases and J by 8 bases; unmatched bases: 5. CDR3 loop: CASSVAAGGLDEQFF. The CDR3 DNA sequence: TGTGCCAGCAGCGTAGCAGCGGGAGGGCTGGATGAGCAGTTCTTC.

The chain uses TRBV5-1 and TRBJ1-5, with D tentatively TRBD1 (5 bases). V was trimmed by 4 bases and J by 0 bases, leaving 14 bases between them. The CDR3 runs 16 residues. Germline CDR1 is SGHRS and CDR2 is YFSETQ. DNA of the CDR3: TGCGCCAGCAGCCCGGGGGACGGCTATAGCAATCAGCCCCAGCATTTT. It translates to CASSPGDGYSNQPQHF.

The chain has TRBV19 and TRBJ1-1, with TRBD1 as a possible D gene (5 bases). The CDR3 totals 14 residues. CDR1 is LNHDA and CDR2 is SQIVND in the germline V gene (reference sequence). V lost 1 base and J 3 bases, leaving 9 bases between the germline ends. In DNA form, the CDR3 reads TGTGCCAGTAGTATAGGGCAGGGTTACACTGAAGCTTTCTTT. Translated: CASSIGQGYTEAFF.

CDR3 in DNA: TGTGCCAGCAGCTTTCAGGGGGGGAACACTGAAGCTTTCTTT. Its translation is CASSFQGGNTEAFF. V is TRBV5-4 and J is TRBJ1-1; 7 bases agree with TRBD1. Germline assignment: CDR1 SGHNT and CDR2 YYREEE (reference sequence). This CDR3 contains 14 residues. J was trimmed by 1 base and V by 2 bases; bases with no gene match: 2.

The chain employs TRBV10-3 and TRBJ2-1; 8 bases match TRBD1. V lost 6 bases to trimming and J lost 2 bases; unmatched junction nucleotides: 9. The CDR3 has 16 amino acids. Germline CDR1 is ENHRY and CDR2 is SYGVKD. CDR3 region: CAISGLQGAPYNEQFF. CDR3 nucleotide sequence: TGTGCCATCAGCGGCCTCCAGGGGGCCCCCTACAATGAGCAGTTCTTC.

This chain connects TRBV7-2 to TRBJ2-5, with D perhaps matching TRBD1 (6 bases). The germline V gene encodes CDR1 SGHTA and CDR2 FQGNSA. The V and J ends lost 2 bases and 4 bases respectively, with 14 bases between them. This CDR3 comprises 15 residues. CDR3 nucleotide sequence: TGTGCCAGCAGCTTATTGGCAGGGGTGGCAGAGACCCAGTACTTC. Translation: CASSLLAGVAETQYF.